The rows below give T cell receptor beta chains drawn from one sample of a study of blood T cells in healthy people across ages. TCRdb re-analysed the 5' RACE reads in MiXCR, keeping a single row per CDR3 protein. This table has 650,000 to 950,000 distinct CDR3 sequences, around 42% appearing once. Material for sequencing was blood. Receptor source: a man aged 55 to 70 in good health. CDR3s include the opening cysteine and the closing phenylalanine or tryptophan. The order of the fields is clone size, V gene, CDR3 length, J gene, D gene, CDR3 protein, CDR3 DNA. The D gene is left open where the match is weak. Clone size is given for some rows only: seen once, a few or many times, or a class if the clone is expanded.

-	TRBV20-1	13	TRBJ1-1	-	CSARTGMNTEAFF	TGCAGTGCGCGGACCGGTATGAACACTGAAGCTTTCTTT
-	TRBV6-2/TRBV6-3	15	TRBJ1-6	-	CASSLQGLRNSPLHF	TGTGCCAGCAGTCTCCAGGGGCTGAGAAATTCACCCCTCCACTTT
-	TRBV6-5	15	TRBJ1-1	-	CASSYSSFAKGEAFF	TGTGCCAGCAGTTACTCGAGTTTTGCAAAGGGGGAAGCTTTCTTT
many	TRBV20-1	15	TRBJ2-7	-	CSARDGGIGVGEQYF	TGCAGTGCTAGAGATGGGGGTATAGGGGTTGGCGAGCAGTACTTC
few	TRBV20-1	11	TRBJ1-2	-	CSASKGNGYTF	TGCAGTGCTAGTAAGGGGAATGGCTACACCTTC
-	TRBV6-5	15	TRBJ1-2	TRBD1	CASSSDRGLSYGYTF	TGTGCCAGCAGTTCCGACAGGGGGCTGAGCTATGGCTACACCTTC
-	TRBV5-1	16	TRBJ1-1	-	CASSSSIRTANTEAFF	TGCGCCAGCAGCTCCTCCATTAGGACAGCGAACACTGAAGCTTTCTTT
few	TRBV30	15	TRBJ2-7	-	CAWSYQGSTSYEQYF	TGTGCCTGGAGCTACCAGGGGAGTACGTCCTACGAGCAGTACTTC
-	TRBV6-1	13	TRBJ2-2	-	CASKVANTGELFF	TGTGCCAGTAAGGTCGCGAACACCGGGGAGCTGTTTTTT
-	TRBV2	15	TRBJ1-5	-	CASSKIRQGNQPQHF	TGTGCCAGCAGTAAGATCCGTCAGGGCAATCAGCCCCAGCATTTT
-	TRBV27	15	TRBJ2-1	TRBD1	CASSPDRARDKEQFF	TGTGCCAGCAGTCCAGACAGGGCTAGGGACAAAGAGCAGTTCTTC
-	TRBV3-1	14	TRBJ2-3	-	CASSPQVPTDTQYF	TGTGCCAGCAGCCCTCAGGTCCCCACAGATACGCAGTATTTT
few	TRBV28	12	TRBJ1-2	TRBD1	CASQTGSYGYTF	TGTGCCAGCCAGACAGGGTCCTATGGCTACACCTTC
few	TRBV5-1	14	TRBJ2-2	TRBD2	CASSFGGDTGELFF	TGTGCCAGCAGTTTTGGGGGGGACACCGGGGAGCTGTTTTTT
few	TRBV3-1	15	TRBJ2-3	-	CASSQEKGLADTQYF	TGTGCCAGCAGCCAAGAGAAAGGGTTAGCAGATACGCAGTATTTT
few	TRBV20-1	14	TRBJ2-5	-	CSAYLPGALETQYF	TGCAGTGCTTACCTACCAGGGGCGCTGGAGACCCAGTACTTC
-	TRBV11-3	17	TRBJ2-7	-	CASSLFVFFGSSYEQYF	TGTGCCAGCAGCTTATTTGTGTTCTTCGGAAGCTCCTACGAGCAGTACTTC
-	TRBV20-1	12	TRBJ2-5	TRBD2	CSGIAGEETQYF	TGCAGCGGGATAGCGGGAGAAGAGACCCAGTACTTC
few	TRBV2	14	TRBJ2-7	-	CASSVWGARDEQYF	TGTGCCAGCAGTGTTTGGGGGGCGCGGGACGAGCAGTACTTC
few	TRBV12-3/TRBV12-4	13	TRBJ2-7	-	CASSSKQGYEQYF	TGTGCCAGCAGTTCCAAACAGGGCTACGAGCAGTACTTC
-	TRBV5-6	14	TRBJ2-5	-	CASNFDWLKETQYF	TGTGCCAGCAACTTTGACTGGTTAAAAGAGACCCAGTACTTC
few	TRBV13	16	TRBJ2-1	-	CASSTTQGYSYNEQFF	TGTGCCAGCAGCACTACCCAGGGGTACTCCTACAATGAGCAGTTCTTC
-	TRBV11-2	14	TRBJ1-6	TRBD1	CASSGGQSNSPLHF	TGTGCCAGCAGTGGGGGACAGTCTAATTCACCCCTCCACTTT
few	TRBV12-1	15	TRBJ2-3	-	CASSFGQKTQDTQYF	TGTGCCAGCAGCTTCGGACAGAAAACACAAGACACGCAGTATTTT
-	TRBV28	15	TRBJ1-2	TRBD1	CATRGQGLSNYGYTF	TGTGCCACCAGGGGACAGGGCCTCTCTAACTATGGCTACACCTTC
-	TRBV9	17	TRBJ2-7	TRBD2	CASSPREGEYIGGEQYF	TGTGCCAGCAGCCCCCGGGAGGGGGAATATATAGGAGGCGAGCAGTACTTC
-	TRBV27	16	TRBJ2-6	-	CATRRGLTSGANVLTF	TGTGCCACCCGTAGAGGACTCACCTCTGGGGCCAACGTCCTGACTTTC
-	TRBV13	14	TRBJ2-7	-	CASSHRRGGYEQYF	TGTGCCAGCAGCCACAGAAGAGGGGGGTACGAGCAGTACTTC
-	TRBV30	13	TRBJ1-4	TRBD1	CAWSGQGQEKLFF	TGTGCCTGGAGTGGACAGGGACAAGAAAAACTGTTTTTT
-	TRBV6-6	14	TRBJ2-1	TRBD1	CASTKPGTGGLTFF	TGTGCCAGCACCAAACCCGGGACAGGGGGTCTGACGTTCTTC
-	TRBV5-1	16	TRBJ2-3	TRBD1	CASSPIQTGLTDTQYF	TGCGCCAGCAGTCCTATTCAGACAGGGTTGACAGATACGCAGTATTTT
few	TRBV4-3	15	TRBJ2-7	-	CASSQYRDRTYEQYF	TGCGCCAGCAGCCAATACCGGGACCGAACCTACGAGCAGTACTTC
-	TRBV7-2	17	TRBJ1-6	-	CASSLLPPTGLNSPLHF	TGTGCCAGCAGCTTACTCCCCCCTACAGGGCTTAATTCACCCCTCCACTTT
few	TRBV7-2	15	TRBJ1-5	TRBD1	CASSATGPQDQPQHF	TGTGCCAGCAGCGCGACAGGGCCTCAGGATCAGCCCCAGCATTTT
-	TRBV9	15	TRBJ2-1	-	CASSASGSSYNEQFF	TGTGCCAGCAGCGCATCGGGGAGCTCCTACAATGAGCAGTTCTTC
few	TRBV27	15	TRBJ2-5	-	CASSLFPSPQGTQYF	TGTGCCAGCAGTTTATTTCCTAGTCCTCAGGGGACCCAGTACTTC
few	TRBV20-1	15	TRBJ2-3	TRBD2	CSARPMTSGTDTQYF	TGCAGTGCTAGACCCATGACTAGCGGCACAGATACGCAGTATTTT
once	TRBV6-2/TRBV6-3	14	TRBJ2-5	TRBD2	CASTSAGGGETQYF	TGTGCCAGCACCTCAGCGGGAGGCGGGGAGACCCAGTACTTC
-	TRBV20-1	15	TRBJ2-3	-	CSAREQGGGGDTQYF	TGCAGTGCTAGAGAACAGGGGGGAGGGGGAGATACGCAGTATTTT
-	TRBV7-2	16	TRBJ1-4	-	CASSPKAGSTNEKLFF	TGTGCCAGCAGCCCAAAGGCGGGGTCCACTAATGAAAAACTGTTTTTT
-	TRBV30	13	TRBJ2-1	TRBD1	CAWSGQGANEQFF	TGTGCCTGGAGTGGACAGGGGGCAAATGAGCAGTTCTTC
-	TRBV28	15	TRBJ2-3	-	CAIRPLDSGTDTQYF	TGTGCTATCCGTCCTTTGGACTCAGGCACAGATACGCAGTATTTT